This TCR beta chain emerged from a study of shared clonotypes between healthy human individuals. Study outcomes and limitations: Generally, naive subsets came out with larger estimated richness than memory subsets.

A CD45RA+ naive subset and a CD45RA-negative memory subset were split from CD4+ cells. A note on this clone: Antigen unknown.

This CDR3 contains 14 residues. Germline V CDR1 and CDR2: KGHSH, LQKENI. Trimming pared 3 bases from V and 4 bases from J, leaving 12 bases between. Repertoires were generated with immunoSEQ multiplex PCR, while TCRdb's copy carries only in-frame clones and drops some. The sample holds 2 million to 3 million clones, 90% to 95% seen once. The sequencing input was naive CD4+ T cells from PBMCs. Described subset: CD45RA+ positively selected. This sequence was found in a man aged 18 to 29 in good health. Some clones in this sample may be carry-over from other donors' samples. The chain is built from TRBV18 and TRBJ1-1; the D gene is possibly TRBD1 (5 bases). CDR3 amino acids: CASSPAAGSTEAFF. The CDR3 DNA is TGTGCCAGCTCACCCGCGGCAGGGTCCACTGAAGCTTTCTTT.